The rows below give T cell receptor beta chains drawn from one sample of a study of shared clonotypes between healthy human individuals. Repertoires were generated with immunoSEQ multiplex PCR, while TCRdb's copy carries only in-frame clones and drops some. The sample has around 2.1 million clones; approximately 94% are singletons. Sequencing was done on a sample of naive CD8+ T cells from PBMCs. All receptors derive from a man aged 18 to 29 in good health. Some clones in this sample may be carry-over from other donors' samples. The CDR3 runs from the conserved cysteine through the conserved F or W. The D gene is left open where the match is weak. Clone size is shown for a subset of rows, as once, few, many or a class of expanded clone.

DNA: TGTGCCAGCAGCCCTCGGACGGAAGCCTCTGGAAACACCATATATTTT; CDR3: CASSPRTEASGNTIYF; V: TRBV11-2; size: NA; J: TRBJ1-3; D: NA
DNA: TGCGCCAGCAGTCAGTCTGAGACAGGGTCCAATCAGCCCCAGCATTTT; CDR3: CASSQSETGSNQPQHF; V: TRBV23-1; size: NA; J: TRBJ1-5; D: TRBD1
DNA: TGTGCCAGCAGGGACCGCGCTGCCAGATACACCTCCTACGAGCAGTACTTC; CDR3: CASRDRAARYTSYEQYF; V: TRBV2; size: NA; J: TRBJ2-7; D: NA
DNA: TGTGCCAGCAGCGTGGCCAACGTCCTGACTTTC; CDR3: CASSVANVLTF; V: TRBV7-9; size: NA; J: TRBJ2-6; D: NA
DNA: TGCGCCAGCAACCCGACCCCGGGACAGGGGGCCGGGAATACGCAGTATTTT; CDR3: CASNPTPGQGAGNTQYF; V: TRBV4-1; size: NA; J: TRBJ2-3; D: TRBD1
DNA: TGTGCCAGCAGCTTGGTCAGCAATTCCTACGAGCAGTACTTC; CDR3: CASSLVSNSYEQYF; V: TRBV5-4; size: NA; J: TRBJ2-7; D: NA
DNA: TGTGCCAGCAGTTTTAGGTCAGGGCGGGTCCTGGAGCAGTTCTTC; CDR3: CASSFRSGRVLEQFF; V: TRBV27; size: NA; J: TRBJ2-1; D: NA
DNA: TGTGCCAGTAGTATCTGGGGGCTTTCTGGAAACACCATATATTTT; CDR3: CASSIWGLSGNTIYF; V: TRBV19; size: NA; J: TRBJ1-3; D: NA
DNA: TGTGCCAGCAGCGCGTCTTCTAGCACAGATACGCAGTATTTT; CDR3: CASSASSSTDTQYF; V: TRBV5-6; size: NA; J: TRBJ2-3; D: NA
DNA: TGTGCCAGCAGTTACGGGACAGGCTACGAGCAGTACTTC; CDR3: CASSYGTGYEQYF; V: TRBV6-5; size: NA; J: TRBJ2-7; D: TRBD1
DNA: TGTGCCATCAGTGAGTCTGCCGGAAAAACCTACGAGCAGTACTTC; CDR3: CAISESAGKTYEQYF; V: TRBV10-3; size: NA; J: TRBJ2-7; D: NA
DNA: TGTGCCATCAGTGACCGGGGACAGGGGGCTCCCTATGGCTACACCTTC; CDR3: CAISDRGQGAPYGYTF; V: TRBV10-3; size: NA; J: TRBJ1-2; D: TRBD1
DNA: TGCAGCGTCCGAGTAGCGGGTTCCTCCTACAATGAGCAGTTCTTC; CDR3: CSVRVAGSSYNEQFF; V: TRBV29-1; size: NA; J: TRBJ2-1; D: TRBD2
DNA: TGCGCCAGCAGATTAGAGTACAATGAGCAGTTCTTC; CDR3: CASRLEYNEQFF; V: TRBV10-2; size: once; J: TRBJ2-1; D: NA
DNA: TGTGCCAGCAGCGGAGGACACACGAACACCGGGGAGCTGTTTTTT; CDR3: CASSGGHTNTGELFF; V: TRBV9; size: NA; J: TRBJ2-2; D: NA
DNA: TGCGCCAGCAGCCATGGCAGGAGCAATCAGCCCCAGCATTTT; CDR3: CASSHGRSNQPQHF; V: TRBV4-1; size: NA; J: TRBJ1-5; D: NA
DNA: TGTGCCAGCAGCGGGGGGGACAGGTTCATCTATGGCTACACCTTC; CDR3: CASSGGDRFIYGYTF; V: TRBV5-4; size: NA; J: TRBJ1-2; D: TRBD1
DNA: TGTGCCAGCAGCTTGGGGCGGACGGTCTACAATGAGCAGTTCTTC; CDR3: CASSLGRTVYNEQFF; V: TRBV5-4; size: NA; J: TRBJ2-1; D: NA
DNA: TGTGCTAGTGGCCGGGGGGCTAGCGATAGCACAGATACGCAGTATTTT; CDR3: CASGRGASDSTDTQYF; V: TRBV12-5; size: NA; J: TRBJ2-3; D: NA
DNA: TGTGCCAGCAGTGGATGGGACAGGGTAGCTGAAGCTTTCTTT; CDR3: CASSGWDRVAEAFF; V: TRBV2; size: NA; J: TRBJ1-1; D: TRBD1
DNA: TGTGCCAGCAGTCCCGGATTTACCGGGGAGCTGTTTTTT; CDR3: CASSPGFTGELFF; V: TRBV6-6; size: NA; J: TRBJ2-2; D: NA
DNA: TGTGCCAGCAGCTCCGGGGAGGGCCCCTACAATGAGCAGTTCTTC; CDR3: CASSSGEGPYNEQFF; V: TRBV11-3; size: NA; J: TRBJ2-1; D: TRBD2
DNA: TGTGCCAGCAGTTGGCTAGCGGGAGGGGGGGGCACAGATACGCAGTATTTT; CDR3: CASSWLAGGGGTDTQYF; V: TRBV28; size: once; J: TRBJ2-3; D: TRBD2
DNA: TGCGCCAGCAGCCAAGTAGGGCTCCCAGGGGACTACGAGCAGTACTTC; CDR3: CASSQVGLPGDYEQYF; V: TRBV4-1; size: NA; J: TRBJ2-7; D: NA
DNA: TGTGCCAGCAGTTCGCACCACAGGGGTTTGGGCGATGAGCAGTTCTTC; CDR3: CASSSHHRGLGDEQFF; V: TRBV28; size: NA; J: TRBJ2-1; D: TRBD1
DNA: TGCGCCAGCAACCCGACAGGGGGCTCTGTCGCCTATGGCTACACCTTC; CDR3: CASNPTGGSVAYGYTF; V: TRBV5-1; size: NA; J: TRBJ1-2; D: TRBD1
DNA: TGTGCCAGCAGTCCCCAGGGGCGTAACTATGGCTACACCTTC; CDR3: CASSPQGRNYGYTF; V: TRBV6-5; size: NA; J: TRBJ1-2; D: NA
DNA: TGTGCCAGCAGTTATAGCGGGGGTGAGCAGTTCTTC; CDR3: CASSYSGGEQFF; V: TRBV11-1; size: NA; J: TRBJ2-1; D: TRBD2
DNA: TGTGCCAGCAGCGTCCAGACTAGCTACGAGCAGTACTTC; CDR3: CASSVQTSYEQYF; V: TRBV11-2; size: NA; J: TRBJ2-7; D: NA
DNA: TGTGCCAGCAGCTTAGATATGGGACTAATCTACGAGCAGTACTTC; CDR3: CASSLDMGLIYEQYF; V: TRBV7-9; size: NA; J: TRBJ2-7; D: TRBD2
DNA: TGTGCCAGCAGTTATTCGGAGACGGGTTACGAGCAGTACTTC; CDR3: CASSYSETGYEQYF; V: TRBV27; size: NA; J: TRBJ2-7; D: NA
DNA: TGTGCCAGCAGTTTAACGGCGGGAGGTTACGGCGAGCAGTACTTC; CDR3: CASSLTAGGYGEQYF; V: TRBV27; size: NA; J: TRBJ2-7; D: TRBD2
DNA: TGTGCCAGCAGCCGAGGGTTGGGGACTGCCTACGAGCAGTACTTC; CDR3: CASSRGLGTAYEQYF; V: TRBV7-7; size: NA; J: TRBJ2-7; D: NA
DNA: TGTGCCAGCAGCTCGTATGCGGACAGGGGGCGAGGGAATGAGCAGTTCTTC; CDR3: CASSSYADRGRGNEQFF; V: TRBV7-9; size: NA; J: TRBJ2-1; D: TRBD1
DNA: TGTGCCAGCAGCTTAGCGCCCAGCGAGCAGTACTTC; CDR3: CASSLAPSEQYF; V: TRBV7-9; size: NA; J: TRBJ2-7; D: NA
DNA: TGCGCCAGCAGCCATTCGGTCGGTGAAAAACTGTTTTTT; CDR3: CASSHSVGEKLFF; V: TRBV4-1; size: NA; J: TRBJ1-4; D: NA
DNA: TGTGCCAGCAATTCAAGACTCGGAGACACCGGGGAGCTGTTTTTT; CDR3: CASNSRLGDTGELFF; V: TRBV2; size: NA; J: TRBJ2-2; D: NA
DNA: TGCGCCAGCAGTGAGGACAGTTCCCTCACGGCGGATACGCAGTATTTT; CDR3: CASSEDSSLTADTQYF; V: TRBV10-1; size: NA; J: TRBJ2-3; D: NA
DNA: TGTGCCAGCAGTTTCGGGGACACGGTAGGAGCTTTCTTT; CDR3: CASSFGDTVGAFF; V: TRBV28; size: NA; J: TRBJ1-1; D: NA
DNA: TGTGCCAGCAGCTTATTAGGTTCCCGAGATACGCAGTATTTT; CDR3: CASSLLGSRDTQYF; V: TRBV7-6; size: once; J: TRBJ2-3; D: NA
DNA: TGCGCCAGCAGCTTGGCCAGGGGGGCGGTCTACGAGCAGTACTTC; CDR3: CASSLARGAVYEQYF; V: TRBV5-1; size: NA; J: TRBJ2-7; D: NA
DNA: TGTGCCAGCAGTCTACTCTCAGACAGGGCCTACGAGCAGTACTTC; CDR3: CASSLLSDRAYEQYF; V: TRBV27; size: NA; J: TRBJ2-7; D: TRBD1
DNA: TGTGCCACCCCCTCCGGGGATAGCGGGAGCCTCGATACCGGGGAGCTGTTTTTT; CDR3: CATPSGDSGSLDTGELFF; V: TRBV19; size: NA; J: TRBJ2-2; D: TRBD2
DNA: TGTGCCAGTAGCGGCACCTTAAGGGAGGGACTAGCGGGAGCGGAAGAGCAGTACTTC; CDR3: CASSGTLREGLAGAEEQYF; V: TRBV7-9; size: NA; J: TRBJ2-7; D: TRBD2
DNA: TGTGCCAGCAGCTCCGTCGATGCCGGGGAGCTGTTTTTT; CDR3: CASSSVDAGELFF; V: TRBV13; size: NA; J: TRBJ2-2; D: NA
DNA: TGTGCCAGCAGCTCCTCGGGGGCTAGCCGACTTGAGGAGCAGTACTTC; CDR3: CASSSSGASRLEEQYF; V: TRBV7-2; size: NA; J: TRBJ2-7; D: NA